These 30 T cell receptor beta chains were all obtained from the same sample, sequenced in a study of response to subunit inactivated influenza vaccine. TCRdb analysed the RT-PCR reads with MiXCR anew, one entry per CDR3 protein. The data contain 700,000 to 800,000 distinct CDR3 sequences, approximately 17% of them seen just once; the ten biggest clones take up 11%. Sequencing used PBMCs from blood, obtained approximately 5 days after vaccination. All receptors derive from a man aged 50-59 years who received an inactivated influenza vaccine.

The chain employs TRBV7-2 and TRBJ2-1; 7 bases are shared with TRBD2. This CDR3 comprises 14 residues. From germline, CDR1 is SGHTA and CDR2 FQGNSA. V lost 5 bases and J lost 6; bases outside the gene matches: 7. The CDR3 DNA follows: TGTGCCAGCAGCGCTACTCCTAGCGGCAATGAGCAGTTCTTC. Translating gives CASSATPSGNEQFF.

This chain joins TRBV4-2 and TRBJ1-1; the D is unclear. CDR1 and CDR2 (germline): LGHNA, YNFKEQ. Trimming took off 5 bases at V and 5 bases at J, with 15 bases between the two ends. The CDR3 covers 14 residues. CDR3 nucleotide sequence: TGTGCCAGCAGCGCACCGGGAGCGAGGACTGAAGCTTTCTTT. It yields the protein CASSAPGARTEAFF.

This clonotype appeared a few times. The chain combines TRBV7-8 with TRBJ2-7; D not resolved. Trimming left V 0 bases short and J 0 bases short, with 9 bases between. Germline assignment: CDR1 SGHVS and CDR2 FQNEAQ. This CDR3 contains 15 residues. In DNA, the CDR3 is TGTGCCAGCAGCTTAGCGGCAGTACCCTCCTACGAGCAGTACTTC. Its protein is CASSLAAVPSYEQYF.

The rearrangement joins TRBV24-1 to TRBJ2-3; D is unresolved. V shed 4 bases and J shed 5 bases, with 12 bases lying between them. Germline V lookup: CDR1 KGHDR, CDR2 SFDVKD. The CDR3 loop spans 14 amino acids. CDR3 sequence reads: CATSEASLGDTQYF. CDR3 in DNA: TGTGCCACCAGTGAAGCGAGTTTGGGAGATACGCAGTATTTT.

This clonotype was detected a few times. The chain joins TRBV20-1 to TRBJ2-2; D is uncertain. The V gene lost 0 bases and the J gene lost 3 bases, with 20 bases spanning the gap. This CDR3 region has 18 residues. Germline V gene data show CDR1 as DFQATT and CDR2 as SNEGSKA (reference sequence). The DNA for the CDR3 is TGCAGTGCTAGAGATCCCCGTAGTCCCCTCAAGTACACCGGGGAGCTGTTTTTT. Protein: CSARDPRSPLKYTGELFF.

This clonotype showed up just once. This chain uses TRBV5-1 with TRBJ2-1; D is possibly TRBD1 (6 bases). In germline, CDR1 is SGHRS, CDR2 YFSETQ. V was trimmed by 0 bases and J by 0 bases, leaving 16 bases between them. The CDR3 has 18 residues. The CDR3 DNA is TGCGCCAGCAGCTTGGGTGGGGAAGGGGGAAGCTCCTACAATGAGCAGTTCTTC. It yields the protein CASSLGGEGGSSYNEQFF.

V usage is TRBV6-1 and J usage is TRBJ2-5; no reliable D call. Germline V gene lookup returns CDR1 MNHNS and CDR2 SASEGT. V was pared by 5 bases and J by 0 bases, with 7 bases between. This CDR3 has 13 residues. Here the CDR3 DNA reads TGTGCCAGCAGTACACCCTACCAAGAGACCCAGTACTTC. Translation: CASSTPYQETQYF.

The chain recombines TRBV28 with TRBJ2-7; D possibly corresponds to TRBD2 (6 bases). Trimming stripped 9 bases from V and 2 bases from J, with 17 bases between. This CDR3 spans 14 amino acids. Germline lookup yields CDR1 MDHEN and CDR2 SYDVKM. The CDR3 region is CARERAKRAYEQYF. In DNA form, the CDR3 reads TGTGCCAGGGAGCGGGCCAAGAGGGCCTACGAGCAGTACTTC.

This clonotype was observed many times. The chain carries TRBV29-1 and TRBJ2-1; D remains ambiguous. The V end was cut by 0 bases, the J end by 6 bases, with 6 bases between. This CDR3 comprises 12 residues. Germline lookup yields CDR1 SQVTM and CDR2 ANQGSEA. The CDR3 reads CSVEEATNEQFF. The DNA for the CDR3 is TGCAGCGTTGAAGAGGCGACCAATGAGCAGTTCTTC.

This clonotype was counted at least ten times. The V and J genes are TRBV20-1 and TRBJ2-3, with TRBD1 as a possible D gene (5 bases). The CDR3 loop spans 12 amino acids. CDR1 and CDR2 from the germline V gene are DFQATT and SNEGSKA (reference sequence). V was cut by 0 bases and J by 4 bases, with 5 bases left in between. In nucleotides, the CDR3 is TGCAGTGCTAGAGAGGGGCCAGATACGCAGTATTTT. It is translated as CSAREGPDTQYF.

This chain joins TRBV29-1 and TRBJ2-5, with 7 bases fitting TRBD1. The CDR3 totals 14 residues. Germline values: CDR1 SQVTM, CDR2 ANQGSEA. The trim removed 3 bases at V and 7 bases at J, leaving 11 bases unmatched. The CDR3 coding sequence is TGCAGCGTTGAGGAAACAGGGGTGAGGGGGACCCAGTACTTC. Its protein product is CSVEETGVRGTQYF. Full variable domain (missing parts from reference TRBV29-1 and TRBJ2-5): SAVISQKPSRDICQRGTSLTIQCQVDSQVTMMFWYRQQPGQSLTLIATANQGSEATYESGFVIDKFPISRPNLTFSTLTVSNMSPEDSSIYLCSVEETGVRGTQYFGPGTRLLVL.

The chain carries TRBV20-1 and TRBJ2-5, with 9 bases identical to TRBD2. CDR3 size: 14 residues. CDR1 and CDR2 (germline): DFQATT, SNEGSKA (reference sequence). V was pared by 0 bases and J by 5 bases, with 4 bases of the junction left unmatched. This chain's CDR3 is CSARDPAGGETQYF. The CDR3 DNA reads TGCAGTGCTAGAGATCCGGCGGGAGGGGAGACCCAGTACTTC.

This clonotype was recorded only once. The chain combines TRBV5-1 with TRBJ2-5, with TRBD2 matching 8 bases. CDR3 length: 15 amino acids. The V gene's germline CDR1 is SGHRS and CDR2 YFSETQ. The J segment lost 3 bases and the V segment lost 4 bases, leaving 8 bases of the junction unmatched. The CDR3: CASSSPGLGEETQYF. As DNA, the CDR3 is TGCGCCAGCAGCAGCCCGGGACTAGGAGAAGAGACCCAGTACTTC.

This clonotype was found a few times. This rearrangement joins TRBV4-3 to TRBJ1-6; 9 bases match TRBD1. CDR1 and CDR2 from the germline V gene are LGHNA and YSLEER. The CDR3 is made up of 15 amino acids. The junction had 4 bases not matched to a gene; V was cut back by 3 bases and J by 7 bases. The CDR3, as DNA: TGCGCCAGCAGCCAGACCGGGACAGGGAATTCACCCCTCCACTTT. Translated: CASSQTGTGNSPLHF.

The chain couples TRBV5-1 to TRBJ1-4, with D possibly being TRBD1 (5 bases). Germline V gives CDR1 SGHRS, CDR2 YFSETQ. There are 15 residues in the CDR3. V was cut by 4 bases and J by 3 bases, with 13 bases left in between. The CDR3 spells CASSVVGASNEKLFF. The CDR3 bases are TGCGCCAGCAGCGTAGTAGGGGCATCTAATGAAAAACTGTTTTTT.

J is TRBJ2-5 and V is TRBV5-6; TRBD2 matches 11 bases. CDR1 and CDR2 from the germline V gene are SGHDT and YYEEEE. The CDR3 is 16 amino acids. The trim removed 2 bases at V and 11 bases at J, leaving 14 bases unmatched. This CDR3 is CASSLSRIGTSGQQYF. CDR3 in DNA: TGTGCCAGCAGCTTATCCCGGATTGGGACTAGCGGCCAACAGTACTTC.

In regard to this clonotype: One end of the junction varies from germline; a read error may be responsible. V gene TRBV20-1 combines with J gene TRBJ2-7; 11 nucleotides align to TRBD2. CDR1 is DFQATT and CDR2 is SNEGSKA in the germline V gene (reference sequence). The CDR3 runs 15 residues. The CDR3 here is CSARPRLAGSYEQNF. In nucleotides, the CDR3 is TGCAGTGCTAGGCCACGACTAGCGGGATCCTACGAGCAGAACTTC.

This clonotype has at least ten counts. The rearrangement joins TRBV29-1 to TRBJ2-3; perhaps D is TRBD1 or TRBD2 (5 bases each). This CDR3 is 14 amino acids long. Germline V CDR1 and CDR2: SQVTM, ANQGSEA. Trimming pared 7 bases from V and 1 base from J, leaving 15 bases between. In DNA form, the CDR3 reads TGCAGCGCCGATGAGGGGCCTCGCACAGATACGCAGTATTTT. Translated, it gives CSADEGPRTDTQYF.

A remark on this clonotype: A much larger clone differs by one base, so this may be a read error. V gene TRBV12-3 or TRBV12-4 combines with J gene TRBJ2-3; the D is unclear. The CDR3 length is 14 residues. The DNA of the CDR3 is TGTGTCAGCAGTCTTGGGCACAGCACAGATACGCAGTATTTT. Protein: CVSSLGHSTDTQYF.

The J gene is TRBJ1-1, the V gene TRBV6-5; perhaps TRBD1 as D (5 bases). Germline loops: CDR1 MNHEY, CDR2 SVGAGI. This CDR3 contains 12 residues. Trimming stripped 4 bases from V and 8 bases from J, with 11 bases between. CDR3 nucleotide sequence: TGTGCCAGCAGTTCCACAGGACAAGAAGCTTTCTTT. Its translation is CASSSTGQEAFF.

This clonotype was picked up many times. The V call is TRBV12-3 or TRBV12-4, the J call TRBJ2-7; 9 nucleotides line up with TRBD2. The CDR3 runs to 14 residues. The trim removed 7 bases at V and 5 bases at J, leaving 9 bases unmatched. The CDR3 DNA sequence: TGTGCCAGCACCCGTTTAGCGGGGGTCGACGAGCAGTACTTC. Encoded protein: CASTRLAGVDEQYF.

The rearrangement links TRBV6-5 to TRBJ2-7; no clear D. Trimming took off 4 bases at V and 7 bases at J, with 11 bases between the two ends. Looked up from germline, CDR1 is MNHEY and CDR2 is SVGAGI. The CDR3 has 12 residues. The CDR3 sequence is CASSSRLGEQYF. CDR3 nucleotides: TGTGCCAGCAGTTCCCGTTTAGGAGAGCAGTACTTC.

This clonotype was seen at least ten times. This rearrangement joins TRBV19 to TRBJ2-5; a weak D match, TRBD1 (5 bases). Between the trimmed V and J ends, which lost 3 bases and 6 bases, there was a span of 11 bases. From germline, CDR1 is LNHDA and CDR2 SQIVND (reference sequence). CDR3 length: 13 amino acids. The CDR3 region has the DNA TGTGCCAGTAGTATGCCAGGGTCAAAGACCCAGTACTTC. It codes for CASSMPGSKTQYF.

This clonotype was observed at least ten times. This chain uses TRBV12-3 or TRBV12-4 with TRBJ2-3; 8 bases align to TRBD2. Unmatched junction bases numbered 9, after V lost 1 base and J lost 6 bases. This CDR3 has 16 amino acids. Here the CDR3 reads CASSLGGTRIADTQYF. The DNA for the CDR3 is TGTGCCAGCAGTTTAGGAGGGACTAGGATTGCTGATACGCAGTATTTT.

This clonotype was seen repeatedly, ten times or more. J is TRBJ1-2 and V is TRBV12-3 or TRBV12-4, with no clear D. This CDR3 comprises 13 residues. V lost 3 bases and J lost 0, with 5 bases in between. As DNA, the CDR3 is TGTGCCAGCAGTTTTGGCCCTAACTATGGCTACACCTTC. This sequence encodes CASSFGPNYGYTF.

V is TRBV27 and J is TRBJ2-7; D is unclear. The length of the CDR3 is 15 residues. V lost 3 bases and J lost 3, with 15 bases in between. CDR1 and CDR2 (germline): MNHEY, SMNVEV (reference sequence). In nucleotides, the CDR3 is TGTGCCAGCAGTTTTTCGGGCCAGAGTTTCTACGAGCAGTACTTC. This gives the protein CASSFSGQSFYEQYF.

V usage is TRBV5-1 and J usage is TRBJ2-2; 8 nucleotides match TRBD2. Trimming removed 4 bases from V and 5 bases from J; junction bases left unmatched: 7. In germline, CDR1 is SGHRS, CDR2 YFSETQ. The CDR3 length is 15 residues. The CDR3 sequence: CASSPGTRGTGELFF. CDR3 sequence (DNA): TGCGCCAGCAGCCCCGGGACTAGAGGGACCGGGGAGCTGTTTTTT.

This clonotype was seen more than once but under ten times. Relative to the germline gene, one junction end is altered; a read error may explain this. The CDR3 loop reads CARSLSDPNIQYF. CDR3 nucleotides: TGTGCCAGAAGTTTATCTGACCCCAACATTCAGTACTTC. The genes are TRBV12-3 or TRBV12-4 and TRBJ2-4; D ambiguous. The CDR3 contains 13 residues.

This clonotype was counted only a few times. V is TRBV10-3 and J is TRBJ2-6; 10 positions agree with TRBD2. V lost 11 bases, J lost 1 base, and 8 bases stayed unmatched. The germline CDR1 and CDR2 sequences are ENHRY and SYGVKD. CDR3 size: 16 residues. CDR3 in amino acids: CAAHSGRMSGANVLTF. Written as DNA, the CDR3 is TGTGCCGCACATAGCGGGAGGATGTCTGGGGCCAACGTCCTGACTTTC.

This clonotype was seen a few times. V is TRBV7-2 and J is TRBJ1-1; D call uncertain. From germline, CDR1 is SGHTA and CDR2 FQGNSA. V lost 2 bases, J lost 0 bases, and 10 bases lay in between. The length of the CDR3 is 15 residues. The CDR3 bases are TGTGCCAGCAGCTTATACAGCCTGATGAACACTGAAGCTTTCTTT. This sequence encodes CASSLYSLMNTEAFF.